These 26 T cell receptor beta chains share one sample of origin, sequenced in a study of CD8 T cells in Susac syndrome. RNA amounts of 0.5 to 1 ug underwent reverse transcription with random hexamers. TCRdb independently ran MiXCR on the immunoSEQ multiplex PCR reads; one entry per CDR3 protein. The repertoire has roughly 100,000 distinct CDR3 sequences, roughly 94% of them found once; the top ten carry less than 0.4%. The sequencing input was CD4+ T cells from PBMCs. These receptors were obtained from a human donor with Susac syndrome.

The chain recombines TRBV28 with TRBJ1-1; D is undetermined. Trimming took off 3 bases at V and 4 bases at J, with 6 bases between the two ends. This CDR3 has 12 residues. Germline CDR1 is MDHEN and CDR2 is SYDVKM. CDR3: CASSFLGTEAFF. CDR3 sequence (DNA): TGTGCCAGCAGTTTCCTGGGCACTGAAGCTTTCTTT.

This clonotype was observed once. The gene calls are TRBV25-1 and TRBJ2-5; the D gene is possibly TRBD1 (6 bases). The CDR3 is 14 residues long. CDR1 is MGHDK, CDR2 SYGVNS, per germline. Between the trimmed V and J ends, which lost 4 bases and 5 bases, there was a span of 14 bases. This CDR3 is CASSGDPGEETQYF. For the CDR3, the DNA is TGTGCCAGCAGTGGCGATCCAGGGGAGGAGACCCAGTACTTC.

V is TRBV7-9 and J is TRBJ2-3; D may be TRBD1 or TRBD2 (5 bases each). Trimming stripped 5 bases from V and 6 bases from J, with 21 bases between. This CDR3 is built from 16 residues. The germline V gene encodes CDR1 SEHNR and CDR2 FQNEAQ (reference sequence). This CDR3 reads CASSPSTGIRGDTQYF. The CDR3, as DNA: TGTGCCAGCAGCCCCAGTACAGGAATAAGAGGGGATACGCAGTATTTT.

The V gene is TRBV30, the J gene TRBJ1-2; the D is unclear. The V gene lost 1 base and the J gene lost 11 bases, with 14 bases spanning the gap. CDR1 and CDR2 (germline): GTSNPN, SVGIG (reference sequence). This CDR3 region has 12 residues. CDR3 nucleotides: TGTGCCTGGAGTGGGGGAGGTCTAGGGTACACCTTC. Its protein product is CAWSGGGLGYTF.

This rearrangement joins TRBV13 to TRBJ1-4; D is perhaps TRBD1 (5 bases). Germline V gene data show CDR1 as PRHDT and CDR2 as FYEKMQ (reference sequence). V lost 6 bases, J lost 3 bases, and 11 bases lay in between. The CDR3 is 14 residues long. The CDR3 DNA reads TGTGCCAGCAGTTTTCGACAGCCTAATGAAAAACTGTTTTTT. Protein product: CASSFRQPNEKLFF.

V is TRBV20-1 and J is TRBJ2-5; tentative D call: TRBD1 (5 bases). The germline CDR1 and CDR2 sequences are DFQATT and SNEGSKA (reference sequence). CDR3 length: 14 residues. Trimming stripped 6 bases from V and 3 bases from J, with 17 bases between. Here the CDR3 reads CSAQRTGREETQYF. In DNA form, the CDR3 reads TGCAGTGCGCAACGCACAGGCCGAGAAGAGACCCAGTACTTC.

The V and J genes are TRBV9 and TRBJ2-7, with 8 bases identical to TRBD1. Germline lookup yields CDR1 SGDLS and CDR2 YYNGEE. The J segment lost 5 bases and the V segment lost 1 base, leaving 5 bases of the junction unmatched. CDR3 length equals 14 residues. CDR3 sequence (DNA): TGTGCCAGCAGCGTACAGGGGGCGGGTGACGAGCAGTACTTC. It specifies CASSVQGAGDEQYF.

This CDR3 reads CSARDRGTGELFF. The CDR3 region has the DNA TGCAGTGCTAGAGATCGCGGGACCGGGGAGCTGTTTTTT. The chain couples TRBV20-1 to TRBJ2-2; tentative D call: TRBD2 (5 bases). Germline assignment: CDR1 DFQATT and CDR2 SNEGSKA (reference sequence). This CDR3 contains 13 residues. The ends were cut back, 0 bases at V and 5 bases at J, with 7 bases in the middle.

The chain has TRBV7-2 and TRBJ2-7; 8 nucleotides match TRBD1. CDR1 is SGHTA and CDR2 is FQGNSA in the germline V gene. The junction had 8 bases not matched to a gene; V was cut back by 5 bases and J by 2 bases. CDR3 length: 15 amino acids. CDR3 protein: CASSPGDRKTYEQYF. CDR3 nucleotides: TGTGCCAGCAGCCCCGGGGACAGGAAGACCTACGAGCAGTACTTC.

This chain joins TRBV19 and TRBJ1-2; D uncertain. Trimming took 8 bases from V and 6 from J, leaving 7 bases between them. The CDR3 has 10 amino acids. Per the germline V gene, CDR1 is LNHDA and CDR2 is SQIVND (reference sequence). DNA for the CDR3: TGTGCCAGTGGCGGGCATGGCTACACCTTC. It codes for CASGGHGYTF.

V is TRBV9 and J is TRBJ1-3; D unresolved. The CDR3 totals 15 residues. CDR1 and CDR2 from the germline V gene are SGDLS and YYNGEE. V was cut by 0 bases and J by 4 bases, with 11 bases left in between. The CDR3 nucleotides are TGTGCCAGCAGCGTAGACCGGGGAACGGGAAACACCATATATTTT. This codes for CASSVDRGTGNTIYF.

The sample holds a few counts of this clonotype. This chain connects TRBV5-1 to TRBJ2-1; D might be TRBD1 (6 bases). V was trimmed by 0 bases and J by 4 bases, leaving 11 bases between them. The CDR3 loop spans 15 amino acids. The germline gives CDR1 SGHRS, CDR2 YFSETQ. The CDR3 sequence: CASSLEGEFYNEQFF. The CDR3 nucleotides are TGCGCCAGCAGCTTGGAGGGGGAGTTTTACAATGAGCAGTTCTTC. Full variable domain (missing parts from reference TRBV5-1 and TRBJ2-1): KAGVTQTPRYLIKTRGQQVTLSCSPISGHRSVSWYQQTPGQGLQFLFEYFSETQRNKGNFPGRFSGRQFSNSRSEMNVSTLELGDSALYLCASSLEGEFYNEQFFGPGTRLTVL.

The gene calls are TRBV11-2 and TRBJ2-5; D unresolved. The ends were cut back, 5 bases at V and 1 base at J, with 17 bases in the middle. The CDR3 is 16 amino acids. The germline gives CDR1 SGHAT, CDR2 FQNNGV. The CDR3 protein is CASSEEASSLQETQYF. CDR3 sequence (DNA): TGTGCCAGCAGCGAGGAAGCCTCTTCACTCCAAGAGACCCAGTACTTC. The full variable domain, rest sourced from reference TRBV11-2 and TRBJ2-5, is EAGVAQSPRYKIIEKRQSVAFWCNPISGHATLYWYQQILGQGPKLLIQFQNNGVVDDSQLPKDRFSAERLKGVDSTLKIQPAKLEDSAVYLCASSEEASSLQETQYFGPGTRLLVL.

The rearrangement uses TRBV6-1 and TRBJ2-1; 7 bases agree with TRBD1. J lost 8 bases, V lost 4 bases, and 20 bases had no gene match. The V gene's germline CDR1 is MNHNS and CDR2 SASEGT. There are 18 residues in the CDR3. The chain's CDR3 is CASSVLQSISSTGDEQFF. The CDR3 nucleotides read TGTGCCAGCAGTGTGCTCCAATCCATATCCTCAACAGGGGATGAGCAGTTCTTC.

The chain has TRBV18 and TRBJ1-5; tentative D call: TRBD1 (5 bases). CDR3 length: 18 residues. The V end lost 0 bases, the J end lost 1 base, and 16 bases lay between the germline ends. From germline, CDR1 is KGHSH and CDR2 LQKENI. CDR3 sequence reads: CASSPPGQHGESNQPQHF. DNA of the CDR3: TGTGCCAGCTCACCACCCGGACAACACGGGGAGAGCAATCAGCCCCAGCATTTT.

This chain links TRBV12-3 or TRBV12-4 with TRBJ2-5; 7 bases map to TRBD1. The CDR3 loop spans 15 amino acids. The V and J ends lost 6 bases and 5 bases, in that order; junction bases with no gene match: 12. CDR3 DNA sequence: TGTGCCAGCAGCTTCGTGGGGCCACAGGGGGAGACCCAGTACTTC. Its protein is CASSFVGPQGETQYF.

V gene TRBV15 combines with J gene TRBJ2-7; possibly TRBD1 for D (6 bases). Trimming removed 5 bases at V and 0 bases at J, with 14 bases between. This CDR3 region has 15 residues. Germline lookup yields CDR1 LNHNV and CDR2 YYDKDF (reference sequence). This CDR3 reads CATSQGRGYSYEQYF. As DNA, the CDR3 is TGTGCCACCAGCCAGGGCAGGGGTTACTCCTACGAGCAGTACTTC.

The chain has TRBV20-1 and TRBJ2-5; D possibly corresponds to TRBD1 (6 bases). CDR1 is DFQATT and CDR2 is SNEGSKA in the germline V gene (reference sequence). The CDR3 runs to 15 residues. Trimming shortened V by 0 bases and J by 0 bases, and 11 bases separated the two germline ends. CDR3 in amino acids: CSARDHQGYQETQYF. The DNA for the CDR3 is TGCAGTGCTAGAGATCATCAGGGGTACCAAGAGACCCAGTACTTC.

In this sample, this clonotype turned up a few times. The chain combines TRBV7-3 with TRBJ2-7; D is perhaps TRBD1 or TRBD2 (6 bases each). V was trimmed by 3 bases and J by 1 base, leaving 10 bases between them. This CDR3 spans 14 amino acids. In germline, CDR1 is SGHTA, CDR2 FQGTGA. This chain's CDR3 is CASSLAGQSYEQYF. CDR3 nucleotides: TGTGCCAGCAGCTTGGCGGGACAATCCTACGAGCAGTACTTC. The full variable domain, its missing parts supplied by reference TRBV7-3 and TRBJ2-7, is GAGVSQTPSNKVTEKGKYVELRCDPISGHTALYWYRQSLGQGPEFLIYFQGTGAADDSGLPNDRFFAVRPEGSVSTLKIQRTERGDSAVYLCASSLAGQSYEQYFGPGTRLTVT.

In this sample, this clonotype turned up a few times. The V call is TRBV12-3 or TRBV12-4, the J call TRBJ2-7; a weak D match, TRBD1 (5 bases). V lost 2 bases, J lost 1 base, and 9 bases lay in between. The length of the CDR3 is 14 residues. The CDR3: CASSLRGRSYEQYF. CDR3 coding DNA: TGTGCCAGCAGTTTAAGGGGCAGGTCCTACGAGCAGTACTTC.

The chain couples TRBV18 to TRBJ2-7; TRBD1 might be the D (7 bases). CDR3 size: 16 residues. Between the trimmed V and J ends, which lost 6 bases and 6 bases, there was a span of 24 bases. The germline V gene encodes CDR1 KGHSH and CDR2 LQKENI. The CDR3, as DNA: TGTGCCAGCTCGCCCAGCCCCCGACAGGGAGGTCTCGAGCAGTACTTC. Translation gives CASSPSPRQGGLEQYF.

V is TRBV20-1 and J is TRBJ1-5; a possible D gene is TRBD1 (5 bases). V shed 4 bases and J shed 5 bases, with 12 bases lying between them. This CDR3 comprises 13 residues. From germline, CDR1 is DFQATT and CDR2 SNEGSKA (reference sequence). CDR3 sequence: CSATPGGDQPQHF. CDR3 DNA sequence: TGCAGTGCTACGCCCGGGGGGGATCAGCCCCAGCATTTT.

The DNA of the CDR3 is TGTGCCAGCAGCCAAGCGGGGGGGCCAGATACGCAGTATTTT. Translating gives CASSQAGGPDTQYF. J is TRBJ2-3 and V is TRBV7-2; 10 bases match TRBD2. The junction had 3 bases not matched to a gene; V was cut back by 5 bases and J by 4 bases. Germline lookup yields CDR1 SGHTA and CDR2 FQGNSA. The length of the CDR3 is 14 residues.

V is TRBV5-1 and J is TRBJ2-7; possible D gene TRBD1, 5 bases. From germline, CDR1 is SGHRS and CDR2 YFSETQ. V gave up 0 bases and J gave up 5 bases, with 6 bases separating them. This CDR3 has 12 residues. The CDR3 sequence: CASSLDRNEQYF. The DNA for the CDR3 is TGCGCCAGCAGCTTGGACAGGAACGAGCAGTACTTC.

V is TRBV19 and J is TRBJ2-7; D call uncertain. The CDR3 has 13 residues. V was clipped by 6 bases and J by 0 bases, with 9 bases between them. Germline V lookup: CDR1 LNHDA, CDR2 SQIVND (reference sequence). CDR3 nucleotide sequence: TGTGCCAGTAGGGAACCGATCTCCTACGAGCAGTACTTC. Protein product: CASREPISYEQYF. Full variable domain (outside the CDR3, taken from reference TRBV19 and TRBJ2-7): DGGITQSPKYLFRKEGQNVTLSCEQNLNHDAMYWYRQDPGQGLRLIYYSQIVNDFQKGDIAEGYSVSREKKESFPLTVTSAQKNPTAFYLCASREPISYEQYFGPGTRLTVT.

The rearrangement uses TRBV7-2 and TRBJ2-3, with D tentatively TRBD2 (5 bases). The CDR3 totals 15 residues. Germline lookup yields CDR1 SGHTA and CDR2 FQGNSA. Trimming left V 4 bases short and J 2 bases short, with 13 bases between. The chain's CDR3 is CASSYSSPPTDTQYF. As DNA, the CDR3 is TGTGCCAGCAGCTACTCTAGCCCCCCCACAGATACGCAGTATTTT.